This T cell receptor beta chain was recovered during a study of T cell changes during pregnancy in multiple sclerosis. This CDR3 spans 11 amino acids. Per the germline V gene, CDR1 is DFQATT and CDR2 is SNEGSKA (reference sequence). The V gene lost 4 bases and the J gene lost 4 bases, with 7 bases spanning the gap. Profiled with immunoSEQ multiplex PCR; TCRdb holds only in-frame clones, not every one. The table shows about 44,000 clones, with 96% occurring only once. J is TRBJ2-5 and V is TRBV20-1; no firm D call. This sample comprised peripheral blood, obtained in the second trimester of pregnancy. The TCR comes from a female donor with multiple sclerosis, enrolled in a pregnancy study. CDR3 nucleotide sequence: TGCAGTGCTAAGAGATCAGAGACCCAGTACTTC. Protein sequence: CSAKRSETQYF.